These 32 T cell receptor beta chains were sequenced from one sample in a study of tumor and adjacent non-tumor tissue in lung cancer. Three rounds of nested PCR, following a modified ARM-PCR protocol, produced the TCRbeta library. MiXCR was run by TCRdb on the multiplex PCR reads, yielding one entry per CDR3 protein. Of more than 85,000 distinct CDR3 sequences listed, 60% to 80% are singletons. No cell sorting was done before RNA was extracted from the tissue. Sequenced material: lung tumor tissue. The receptors here all came from a woman aged 55-75 years with non-small cell lung cancer.

Notes on this clonotype: A much larger clone lies a single base off, so this may be a read error. This chain connects TRBV6-5 to TRBJ2-3; D gene unclear. The V and J ends lost 5 bases and 5 bases respectively, with 17 bases between them. From germline, CDR1 is MNHEY and CDR2 SVGAGI. The CDR3 sequence is 15 residues long. The CDR3: CASSAKGFGIDTQYF. DNA of the CDR3: TGTGCCAGCAGTGCAAAGGGATTTGGCATAGATACGCAGTATTTT.

As to this clonotype: The CDR3 does not close with the conserved phenylalanine or tryptophan, likely indicating a read error. The V gene is TRBV6-5, the J gene TRBJ1-5; no firm D call. Germline CDR1 reads MNHEY; CDR2 reads SVGAGI. V was pared by 6 bases and J by 4 bases, with 13 bases between. This CDR3 is built from 14 residues. The DNA for the CDR3 is TGTGCCAGCAGCCTAGACGATGGGAATCAGCCCCAGCATTTA. Amino acids: CASSLDDGNQPQHL.

About this clonotype itself: It may be a read error: a sequence one base away is much more abundant. This chain joins TRBV20-1 and TRBJ2-2; D ambiguous. Germline values: CDR1 DFQATT, CDR2 SNEGSKA (reference sequence). This CDR3 has 14 amino acids. With 5 bases removed from V and 4 bases from J, the gap between germline ends came to 14 bases. In nucleotides, the CDR3 is TGCAGTGCTCGAACTGGACCGGCCACCGGGGAGCTGTTTTTT. It specifies CSARTGPATGELFF.

Concerning this clonotype itself: A read error may produce the germline difference seen at one junction end. The rearrangement joins TRBV6-1 to TRBJ1-2; 9 positions match TRBD1. This CDR3 region has 15 residues. Germline CDR1 and CDR2: MNHNS and SASEGT. As DNA, the CDR3 is TGTGCCAGTAGTGAAGGGACAGGGACTTACTATGGCTACACCTTC. As protein: CASSEGTGTYYGYTF.

A note on this clonotype: Possible read error: a much larger clone is one base away. Here the CDR3 DNA reads TGCGCCAGCAGCCAAAAATGGGTGGGCCAAGAGACCCAGTACTTC. It translates to CASSQKWVGQETQYF. The V call is TRBV4-3, the J call TRBJ2-5; D is undetermined. CDR1 is LGHNA, CDR2 YSLEER, per germline. This CDR3 spans 15 amino acids. V was shortened by 2 bases and J by 1 base, with 11 bases between the two germline ends.

In the case of this clonotype: Possible read error: a much larger clone is one base away. The chain is built from TRBV20-1 and TRBJ2-7; D possibly corresponds to TRBD2 (6 bases). V dropped 5 bases and J dropped 5 bases, with 19 bases sitting between them. This CDR3 contains 14 residues. From germline, CDR1 is DFQATT and CDR2 SNEGSKA (reference sequence). CDR3 loop: CSAPVGGMSHEQYF. The CDR3 DNA reads as TGCAGTGCTCCTGTGGGGGGAATGAGCCACGAGCAGTACTTC.

The chain recombines TRBV12-3 or TRBV12-4 with TRBJ1-1; 8 bases agree with TRBD1. This CDR3 contains 15 residues. V shed 6 bases, J shed 1 base, and the junction held 7 bases outside the gene matches. The CDR3 DNA is TGTGCCAGCAGCCATCGACAGGGGTCGAACACTGAAGCTTTCTTT. Its translation: CASSHRQGSNTEAFF.

This clonotype showed up just a few times. J is TRBJ1-1 and V is TRBV28, with TRBD1 matching over 11 bases. The trim removed 7 bases at V and 0 bases at J, leaving 10 bases unmatched. Germline assignment: CDR1 MDHEN and CDR2 SYDVKM. The CDR3 contains 17 residues. The DNA for the CDR3 is TGTGCCAGCAACCCTTTGGGACAGGGGGACATGAACACTGAAGCTTTCTTT. Translated: CASNPLGQGDMNTEAFF. The full variable domain, rest sourced from reference TRBV28 and TRBJ1-1, is DVKVTQSSRYLVKRTGEKVFLECVQDMDHENMFWYRQDPGLGLRLIYFSYDVKMKEKGDIPEGYSVSREKKERFSLILESASTNQTSMYLCASNPLGQGDMNTEAFFGQGTRLTVV.

Points on this clonotype: The junction shows a germline mismatch at one end, possibly a read error. The CDR3 protein is CSARQWVHYSYKEQFF. In DNA, the CDR3 is TGCAGTGCTAGACAGTGGGTTCACTACTCCTACAAAGAGCAGTTCTTC. The chain carries TRBV20-1 and TRBJ2-1; D unresolved. Germline CDR1 is DFQATT and CDR2 is SNEGSKA (reference sequence). CDR3 length: 16 residues.

For this clonotype: At one end, the junction sequence differs from germline, possibly due to a read error. The chain has TRBV11-2 and TRBJ2-2; 8 nucleotides match TRBD2. The CDR3 is 16 residues long. Germline V gives CDR1 SGHAT, CDR2 FQNNGV. The CDR3 loop is CAGSSNPGLVSRELFF. Here the CDR3 DNA reads TGTGCCGGCAGCTCCAACCCGGGACTAGTCTCCAGGGAGCTGTTTTTT.

The V gene is TRBV7-6, the J gene TRBJ2-3; D unclear. The germline gives CDR1 SGHVS, CDR2 FNYEAQ. This CDR3 has 13 residues. The germline V and J ends were trimmed by 5 bases and 6 bases, with 12 bases remaining between them. The DNA for the CDR3 is TGTGCCAGCAGCCAGCCCCCCGCCGATACGCAGTATTTT. This codes for CASSQPPADTQYF.

In the case of this clonotype: This may stem from a read error, because a much larger clone lies one nucleotide away. Here the CDR3 reads CASSEATSEASF. Written as DNA, the CDR3 is TGTGCCAGCAGTGAAGCTACGTCTGAAGCTTCCTTT. The J gene is TRBJ1-1, the V gene TRBV6-1; D not resolved. Germline V gene lookup returns CDR1 MNHNS and CDR2 SASEGT. The CDR3 runs 12 residues.

With respect to this clonotype: Just one base apart from a much larger clone, this may be a read error. This chain links TRBV6-2 or TRBV6-3 with TRBJ2-7; D gene ambiguous. CDR3 length equals 12 residues. Per the germline V gene, CDR1 is MNHEY and CDR2 is SVGEGT. The CDR3 sequence: CATSYYSSEQYF. The CDR3 bases are TGTGCCACCAGTTACTACAGCAGCGAGCAGTACTTC.

This chain joins TRBV7-9 and TRBJ2-3; tentatively, D is TRBD1 or TRBD2 (6 bases each). Looked up from germline, CDR1 is SEHNR and CDR2 is FQNEAQ (reference sequence). The V and J ends lost 8 bases and 2 bases respectively, with 20 bases between them. The CDR3 is 16 residues long. DNA for the CDR3: TGTGCCAGCGGCTACGGACTAACGGGGGCCACAGATACGCAGTATTTT. It codes for CASGYGLTGATDTQYF.

A word on this clonotype: A read error is possible here, since a much larger clone lies one base away. V is TRBV6-2 or TRBV6-3 and J is TRBJ2-5, with D possibly matching TRBD1 (7 bases). The CDR3 has 13 amino acids. Trimming left V 10 bases short and J 2 bases short, with 14 bases between. Germline V gives CDR1 MNHEY, CDR2 SVGEGT. The CDR3 DNA is TGTGCCACGGCGGGGACAGTGCAAGAGACCCAGTACTTC. Amino acid sequence: CATAGTVQETQYF.

Notes on this clonotype: The conserved final phenylalanine or tryptophan is absent from the CDR3, which likely points to a read error. The chain employs TRBV11-1 and TRBJ2-2; 12 bases fit TRBD2. In germline, CDR1 is SGHAT, CDR2 FQDESV (reference sequence). CDR3 length: 17 amino acids. V trimming: 5 bases; J trimming: 4 bases; junction bases outside the gene matches: 8. CDR3 loop: CASSLRLAGECTGELFL. CDR3 DNA sequence: TGTGCCAGCAGCCTGCGACTAGCGGGAGAATGCACCGGGGAGCTGTTTCTT.

As for this clonotype: A junction boundary mismatches the germline segment, possibly from a read error. The V gene is TRBV20-1, the J gene TRBJ2-3; TRBD2 aligns across 12 bases. Germline V gives CDR1 DFQATT, CDR2 SNEGSKA (reference sequence). The CDR3 extends over 17 amino acids. CDR3 amino acids: CCARRASGGASTDTQYF. The DNA for the CDR3 is TGCTGTGCTAGAAGGGCTAGCGGGGGGGCAAGCACAGATACGCAGTATTTT.

In its sample, this clonotype was seen once. This sequence joins TRBV7-2 and TRBJ2-3, with TRBD2 matching 8 bases. J was trimmed by 3 bases and V by 0 bases; bases with no gene match: 5. The CDR3 is 16 amino acids. Germline-derived CDR1 and CDR2 are SGHTA and FQGNSA. The CDR3 sequence: CASSLATAGATDTQYF. CDR3 DNA sequence: TGTGCCAGCAGCTTAGCGACAGCGGGAGCAACAGATACGCAGTATTTT.

In the case of this clonotype: Lacking the conserved final phenylalanine or tryptophan, this CDR3 likely reflects a read error. J is TRBJ1-1 and V is TRBV29-1, with D perhaps matching TRBD1 (5 bases). The CDR3 is 14 residues long. Looked up from germline, CDR1 is SQVTM and CDR2 is ANQGSEA. The DNA of the CDR3 is TGCAGCGTTGAAGGGAAAGCAGGGAACACTAAAGCTTTCTCT. The encoded protein is CSVEGKAGNTKAFS.

This clonotype was counted only a few times. This clone may be a read error of a much larger clone one base away. This rearrangement joins TRBV6-6 to TRBJ1-1; weak D call: TRBD1 (5 bases). The CDR3 runs 11 residues. V was cut by 9 bases and J by 11 bases, with 16 bases left in between. Germline V gives CDR1 MNHNY, CDR2 SVGAGI (reference sequence). The CDR3 region is CASTRGFGAFF. The CDR3 nucleotides read TGTGCCAGTACGAGGGGATTTGGGGCTTTCTTT.

Turning to this clonotype: Possible read error: a much larger clone is one base away. The V and J genes are TRBV4-2 and TRBJ1-2; D remains unclear. This CDR3 comprises 15 residues. Germline V gene data show CDR1 as LGHNA and CDR2 as YNFKEQ. The CDR3 protein is CASNQLALPNYGYTF. Written as DNA, the CDR3 is TGTGCCAGCAACCAATTGGCCCTACCCAACTATGGCTACACCTTC.

The V and J genes are TRBV4-1 and TRBJ2-3, with a possible D match to TRBD2 (6 bases). With 6 bases removed from V and 7 bases from J, the gap between germline ends came to 23 bases. Per germline, CDR1 MGHRA and CDR2 YSYEKL. The CDR3 has 16 residues. CDR3: CASSGPMGGSTHTQYF. In nucleotides, the CDR3 is TGCGCCAGCAGTGGTCCGATGGGGGGTTCGACACATACGCAGTATTTT.

The rearrangement links TRBV2 to TRBJ2-7, with TRBD2 identical over 8 bases. Trimming removed 8 bases from V and 3 bases from J; junction bases left unmatched: 9. The CDR3 loop spans 14 amino acids. Germline V gene sequence: CDR1 SNHLY, CDR2 FYNNEI. CDR3 protein: CASGGLAAIYEQYF. The CDR3 DNA sequence: TGTGCCAGCGGTGGACTAGCTGCTATCTACGAGCAGTACTTC.

Worth noting for this clonotype: It may be a read error: a sequence one base away is much more abundant. This rearrangement joins TRBV20-1 to TRBJ2-3, with 10 nucleotides matching TRBD2. This CDR3 spans 15 amino acids. CDR1 and CDR2 from the germline V gene are DFQATT and SNEGSKA (reference sequence). The CDR3 sequence is CRARQRGGGTDTQYF. As DNA, the CDR3 is TGCAGAGCTAGACAGCGGGGGGGCGGCACAGATACGCAGTATTTT.

In this sample, this clonotype turned up once. Its ends do not fully match the called genes, so a read error is possible. This rearrangement joins TRBV30 to TRBJ2-4, with D perhaps matching TRBD2 (5 bases). The CDR3 sequence is 16 residues long. Per the germline V gene, CDR1 is GTSNPN and CDR2 is SVGIG (reference sequence). CDR3 in DNA: TGTGTCTGGAGTGTACCGGGCGGGTTAGCCAAAAACATTCAGTACTTC. This translates into CVWSVPGGLAKNIQYF.

In the case of this clonotype: Germline and junction disagree at one end, which may indicate a read error. The chain carries TRBV29-1 and TRBJ2-6; TRBD1 aligns across 7 bases. This CDR3 contains 15 residues. Germline CDR1 and CDR2: SQVTM and ANQGSEA. The CDR3 DNA sequence: TGCGGCGTTCTTATTACAGGGGCTGGGGCCAACGTCCTGACTTTC. As protein: CGVLITGAGANVLTF.

V and J are TRBV5-8 and TRBJ2-5, with unresolved D. Trimming left V 4 bases short and J 1 base short, with 8 bases between. In germline, CDR1 is SGHTS, CDR2 YDEGEE. This CDR3 region has 13 residues. In DNA, the CDR3 is TGTGCCAGCAGCCCCGAGACCCAAGAGACCCAGTACTTC. This translates into CASSPETQETQYF. Complete variable domain (other parts from reference TRBV5-8 and TRBJ2-5): EAGVTQSPTHLIKTRGQQATLRCSPISGHTSVYWYQQALGLGLQFLLWYDEGEERNRGNFPPRFSGRQFPNYSSELNVNALELEDSALYLCASSPETQETQYFGPGTRLLVL.

The V call is TRBV11-2, the J call TRBJ2-2; the D gene could be TRBD1 or TRBD2 (6 bases each). Trimming removed 3 bases from V and 11 bases from J, with 13 bases in between. The length of the CDR3 is 13 residues. Germline V lookup: CDR1 SGHAT, CDR2 FQNNGV. As DNA, the CDR3 is TGTGCCAGCAGCTTGCGGGACAACACCGAGCTGTTTTTT. This translates into CASSLRDNTELFF.

Remarks on this clonotype: The junction shows a germline mismatch at one end, possibly a read error. The J gene is TRBJ2-3, the V gene TRBV7-9, with 8 bases fitting TRBD1. The germline gives CDR1 SEHNR, CDR2 FQNEAQ (reference sequence). This CDR3 has 15 residues. The CDR3 reads CVSSLTGQDTDMQYF. The CDR3, as DNA: TGTGTCAGTAGCTTAACGGGACAGGACACAGATATGCAGTATTTT.

On this clonotype: An end of the junction does not agree with germline; a read error may underlie this. The V call is TRBV6-2 or TRBV6-3, the J call TRBJ2-1, with a tentative D call TRBD2 (6 bases). This CDR3 has 13 residues. From germline, CDR1 is MNHEY and CDR2 SVGEGT. This CDR3 is CANIDGGKNEQFF. The DNA for the CDR3 is TGTGCCAACATCGATGGCGGGAAGAATGAACAGTTCTTC.

Details on this clonotype: The junction differs from germline at one of its ends, possibly a read error. The chain is built from TRBV11-3 and TRBJ2-2; D is possibly TRBD2 (6 bases). CDR1 SGHNT and CDR2 YENEEA come from the germline V gene. This CDR3 has 13 amino acids. The DNA of the CDR3 is TGTGCCAGCAGCTTAGTAGGGTCCCGGGAGCTGTCATTT. This encodes CASSLVGSRELSF.

As concerns this clonotype: Sequence at one end of the junction differs from germline and may be a read error. The genes are TRBV28 and TRBJ2-5, with D perhaps TRBD2 (5 bases). This CDR3 spans 13 amino acids. Germline lookup yields CDR1 MDHEN and CDR2 SYDVKM. The CDR3: CASSRSGKKTQYF. The CDR3 coding sequence is TGTGCCAGCAGCCGGAGCGGAAAGAAGACCCAATACTTC.